This T cell receptor (beta chain) was identified in a study of a mutant IDH1 vaccine in newly diagnosed glioma. Study-level background: Patients got their first vaccination 4-6 weeks after radiotherapy alone, or with temozolomide cycles. Study findings and constraints: Vaccine-induced immune responses occurred in more than 85% of patients.

Here immunoSEQ multiplex PCR was the method, and the copy in TCRdb shows in-frame clones only, minus some. The sample has about 65,000 clones, approximately 81% seen once; the top ten hold about 4%. Germline V lookup: CDR1 SEHNR, CDR2 FQNEAQ (reference sequence). The CDR3 extends over 15 amino acids. The V end lost 1 base, the J end lost 2 bases, and 12 bases lay between the germline ends. The table lists this clone with a count of one. Its antigen is currently unknown. Time point: week 23, last vaccination. With topical imiquimod, each dose of the vaccine consisted of 300 ug of mutant IDH1 20-mer peptide.

This material consisted of PBMCs, taken from a glioma patient whose treatment included an IDH1 peptide vaccine. This clonotype was sampled from a man aged 25 to 40 with glioma. The rearrangement joins TRBV7-9 to TRBJ2-7, with a possible D match to TRBD1 (6 bases). CDR3 DNA sequence: TGTGCCAGCAGCTTAGAACAGGGAATAACCTACGAGCAGTACTTC. Protein product: CASSLEQGITYEQYF.